These 25 T cell receptor beta chains were all obtained from the same sample, sequenced in a study of regulatory T cells in long-lasting Graves disease. Time point indicated: newly diagnosed GD, antithyroid drugs for less than 3 months. From PBMCs, RNA was extracted and then used to make the TCR library. The TCR beta library used iRepertoire HTBI primers with Arm-PCR amplification of CDR3. TCRdb recomputed calls from the multiplex PCR reads with MiXCR, one row per CDR3 protein. The top ten hold about 38% of the sample, which has about 320,000 distinct CDR3 sequences, over 15% seen once. Sample: peripheral blood mononuclear cells (PBMCs), taken at new diagnosis, from a patient treated with antithyroid drugs. The receptors originated from a female donor with Graves disease.

The rearrangement joins TRBV19 to TRBJ2-1; D gene unclear. The germline gives CDR1 LNHDA, CDR2 SQIVND (reference sequence). This CDR3 comprises 13 residues. The V and J ends lost 2 bases and 7 bases respectively, with 9 bases between them. CDR3 amino acids: CASSIFVMNEQFF. The CDR3 nucleotides are TGTGCCAGTAGTATATTTGTTATGAATGAGCAGTTCTTC.

This clonotype was recorded many times. This chain uses TRBV27 with TRBJ1-1; D ambiguous. Germline V gene sequence: CDR1 MNHEY, CDR2 SMNVEV (reference sequence). V was trimmed by 5 bases and J by 2 bases, leaving 9 bases between them. The CDR3 is made up of 13 amino acids. The CDR3 protein is CASSARHNTEAFF. The CDR3 DNA reads TGTGCCAGCAGTGCCCGACACAACACTGAAGCTTTCTTT.

Comment on this clonotype: Only one base separates this from a far larger clonotype, so it likely reflects a read error. The chain joins TRBV12-3 or TRBV12-4 to TRBJ1-4; D remains unclear. Trimming removed 6 bases from V and 1 base from J, with 15 bases in between. This CDR3 spans 16 amino acids. The chain's CDR3 is CASRPGRRLTNEKLFF. In DNA form, the CDR3 reads TGTGCCAGCAGGCCCGGGCGCCGACTAACTAATGAAAAACTGTTTTTT.

This clonotype has at least ten counts. This chain links TRBV11-2 with TRBJ2-7, with D possibly being TRBD1 (7 bases). CDR1 is SGHAT, CDR2 FQNNGV, per germline. There are 18 residues in the CDR3. V lost 2 bases, J lost 2 bases, and 22 bases lay in between. The DNA for the CDR3 is TGTGCCAGCAGCTTAAGTGGTACGGAGGGGGCCAATACCTACGAGCAGTACTTC. The encoded protein is CASSLSGTEGANTYEQYF.

This clonotype was found a few times. Its ends do not fully match the called genes, so a read error is possible. CDR3 in amino acids: CAGSSRGQGDTGAFF. In DNA form, the CDR3 reads TGTGCCGGCAGCTCCCGGGGACAGGGGGACACTGGAGCTTTCTTT. The gene calls are TRBV11-1 and TRBJ1-1; TRBD1 aligns across 11 bases. The CDR3 loop spans 15 amino acids. Germline V gene data show CDR1 as SGHAT and CDR2 as FQDESV (reference sequence).

This clonotype has a count of ten or more. The chain combines TRBV7-6 with TRBJ2-1, with no clear D. This CDR3 has 14 amino acids. Germline CDR1 and CDR2: SGHVS and FNYEAQ. The V end was cut by 0 bases, the J end by 3 bases, with 6 bases between. CDR3 loop: CASSLAFSYNEQFF. In DNA, the CDR3 is TGTGCCAGCAGCTTAGCTTTCAGCTACAATGAGCAGTTCTTC.

J is TRBJ1-2 and V is TRBV6-1; 7 nucleotides align to TRBD1. The V and J ends lost 6 bases and 7 bases, in that order; junction bases with no gene match: 11. Germline assignment: CDR1 MNHNS and CDR2 SASEGT. The CDR3 is made up of 14 amino acids. CDR3 coding DNA: TGTGCCAGCAGCCTATTCGACAGGGACAGTGGCTACACCTTC. Its translation is CASSLFDRDSGYTF.

This clonotype has at least ten counts. This rearrangement joins TRBV5-1 to TRBJ2-2; D may correspond to TRBD1 or TRBD2 (7 bases each). CDR1 and CDR2 from the germline V gene are SGHRS and YFSETQ. V gave up 4 bases and J gave up 4 bases, with 14 bases separating them. The CDR3 contains 15 residues. CDR3 region: CASSLQGRGTGELFF. CDR3 sequence (DNA): TGCGCCAGCAGCCTACAGGGGAGGGGCACCGGGGAGCTGTTTTTT.

This clonotype was seen a few times. CDR3 bases: TGTGCCAGCGGGCCGGGACAGGGCGATGGCTACACCTTC. It translates to CASGPGQGDGYTF. The genes are TRBV28 and TRBJ1-2; 9 nucleotides line up with TRBD1. The V gene end was trimmed by 8 bases and the J gene end by 6 bases; junction bases not matched to a gene: 7. This CDR3 spans 13 amino acids. CDR1 and CDR2 (germline): MDHEN, SYDVKM.

This clonotype was found many times. The chain is built from TRBV20-1 and TRBJ2-1; tentative D call: TRBD1 (5 bases). CDR1 DFQATT and CDR2 SNEGSKA come from the germline V gene (reference sequence). The CDR3 loop spans 15 amino acids. With 1 base removed from V and 2 bases from J, the gap between germline ends came to 12 bases. In nucleotides, the CDR3 is TGCAGTGCTAGAGGGTTGGACACCCCCTACAATGAGCAGTTCTTC. Translated, it gives CSARGLDTPYNEQFF.

This clonotype was observed many times. The chain combines TRBV6-5 with TRBJ1-2; perhaps TRBD1 as D (5 bases). Germline V lookup: CDR1 MNHEY, CDR2 SVGAGI. This CDR3 is 13 amino acids long. V was trimmed by 0 bases and J by 6 bases, leaving 8 bases between them. CDR3 amino acids: CASSYSAGNGYTF. As DNA, the CDR3 is TGTGCCAGCAGTTACTCGGCAGGGAATGGCTACACCTTC.

This clonotype was seen a handful of times. The germline gene is not matched at one end of the junction; a read error may be the cause. The chain has TRBV6-1 and TRBJ2-5; either TRBD1 or TRBD2 may fit D (5 bases each). The CDR3 length is 14 residues. Germline V gene data show CDR1 as MNHNS and CDR2 as SASEGT. The CDR3 DNA sequence: TGTGCCGGCAGCCCGTGGGACCATCAAGAGACCCAGTACTTC. Translating gives CAGSPWDHQETQYF.

To note about this clonotype: This may stem from a read error, because a much larger clone lies one nucleotide away. No conserved phenylalanine or tryptophan is present at the end of the CDR3, so a read error is the likely explanation. The V call is TRBV9, the J call TRBJ2-1, with 9 bases aligning to TRBD1. CDR1 is SGDLS and CDR2 is YYNGEE in the germline V gene. The V segment lost 4 bases and the J segment 5 bases; nucleotides outside the gene matches: 7. The CDR3 has 15 residues. The DNA of the CDR3 is TGTGCCAGCAGCCCGCCTGACAGGGGGAACAATGAGCAGTTCTAC. Translation: CASSPPDRGNNEQFY.

This clonotype was observed a few times. Being one base from a much bigger clone, this may be a read error. This sequence joins TRBV28 and TRBJ2-7; 10 bases align to TRBD1. Germline assignment: CDR1 MDHEN and CDR2 SYDVKM. The CDR3 has 15 amino acids. CDR3 sequence reads: CASSSYDRGLYGQYF. CDR3 coding DNA: TGTGCCAGCAGTTCATACGACAGGGGGCTCTACGGGCAGTACTTC.

The sample holds many counts of this clonotype. The chain uses TRBV6-1 and TRBJ1-2; D is possibly TRBD1 (5 bases). The germline V gene encodes CDR1 MNHNS and CDR2 SASEGT. V dropped 6 bases and J dropped 3 bases, with 11 bases sitting between them. There are 13 residues in the CDR3. CDR3 nucleotides: TGTGCCAGCAGGCGACAGCGAGACTATGGCTACACCTTC. Translation gives CASRRQRDYGYTF.

This clonotype was observed at least ten times. This chain links TRBV11-2 with TRBJ2-1, with 11 bases fitting TRBD1. Trimming cost V 3 bases and J 0 bases; bases outside gene matches: 19. CDR3 length: 22 residues. Germline V lookup: CDR1 SGHAT, CDR2 FQNNGV. DNA for the CDR3: TGTGCCAGCAGCTTCTCGGGACAGGGGGAATATTGGGGCGGGGGCTCCTACAATGAGCAGTTCTTC. Encoded protein: CASSFSGQGEYWGGGSYNEQFF.

This clonotype was seen many times. The chain employs TRBV12-3 or TRBV12-4 and TRBJ1-5; maybe TRBD1 (5 bases). Trimming took 7 bases from V and 4 from J, leaving 14 bases between them. This CDR3 is 14 amino acids long. CDR3 in amino acids: CASTLSGTNQPQHF. In DNA form, the CDR3 reads TGTGCCAGCACCCTGTCAGGGACGAATCAGCCCCAGCATTTT.

This clonotype was seen ten or more times. The rearrangement uses TRBV12-3 or TRBV12-4 and TRBJ1-5, with TRBD1 as a possible D gene (5 bases). This CDR3 spans 13 amino acids. The V and J ends lost 5 bases and 7 bases respectively, with 12 bases between them. CDR3 DNA sequence: TGTGCCAGCAGTAAGACAGCCGTACAGCCCCAGCATTTT. It specifies CASSKTAVQPQHF.

This clonotype was observed many times. The J gene is TRBJ2-1, the V gene TRBV29-1, with 9 nucleotides matching TRBD1. Losses at the gene ends were 6 bases for V and 7 bases for J; bases not matched to a gene: 13. Germline V CDR1 and CDR2: SQVTM, ANQGSEA. The CDR3 extends over 15 amino acids. CDR3 region: CSVGQGQGFGNEQFF. The DNA of the CDR3 is TGCAGCGTCGGACAGGGGCAGGGATTCGGGAATGAGCAGTTCTTC.

The table lists this clonotype with a few counts. At one end the junction does not follow the germline gene, possibly because of a read error. This chain joins TRBV5-1 and TRBJ2-7; tentative D call: TRBD1 (5 bases). This CDR3 has 14 amino acids. The germline V gene encodes CDR1 SGHRS and CDR2 YFSETQ. CDR3 bases: TGTGCCAGCAGCAACGGAGACAGACAGTACGAGCAGTACTTC. The encoded protein is CASSNGDRQYEQYF.

The chain carries TRBV5-4 and TRBJ1-1, with D perhaps matching TRBD1 (5 bases). Germline loops: CDR1 SGHNT, CDR2 YYREEE (reference sequence). The V end was cut by 9 bases, the J end by 5 bases, with 11 bases between. This CDR3 has 11 residues. The CDR3 reads CAIIGGTEAFF. The CDR3 DNA reads as TGTGCCATTATCGGGGGGACTGAAGCTTTCTTT.

V usage is TRBV24-1 and J usage is TRBJ2-3; TRBD2 matches 8 bases. The CDR3 is 15 amino acids. V lost 1 base and J lost 3; bases outside the gene matches: 2. Germline-derived CDR1 and CDR2 are KGHDR and SFDVKD. This CDR3 is CATSDFAGGTDTQYF. CDR3 DNA: TGTGCCACCAGTGATTTCGCGGGAGGTACAGATACGCAGTATTTT.

This clonotype was seen many times. This rearrangement joins TRBV5-1 to TRBJ2-1; D unclear. The germline V gene encodes CDR1 SGHRS and CDR2 YFSETQ. This CDR3 comprises 15 residues. V lost 0 bases and J lost 0, with 7 bases in between. The CDR3 nucleotides read TGCGCCAGCAGCTTGGCTGCGGACTCCTACAATGAGCAGTTCTTC. Its translation: CASSLAADSYNEQFF.

This clonotype was recorded many times. V is TRBV6-1 and J is TRBJ2-3; D remains ambiguous. The CDR3 covers 16 residues. CDR1 is MNHNS and CDR2 is SASEGT in the germline V gene. The germline V and J ends were trimmed by 5 bases and 0 bases, with 15 bases remaining between them. In nucleotides, the CDR3 is TGTGCCAGCAGTCCCCCCGTTTCGGAAAGCACAGATACGCAGTATTTT. This codes for CASSPPVSESTDTQYF.

This clonotype was counted many times. The rearrangement joins TRBV28 to TRBJ2-1; tentative D call: TRBD2 (6 bases). CDR1 and CDR2 from the germline V gene are MDHEN and SYDVKM. This CDR3 is 15 amino acids long. The V end lost 6 bases, the J end lost 4 bases, and 16 bases lay between the germline ends. The CDR3 DNA follows: TGTGCCAGCAGGAGGGACTCCCTAAGGTACAATGAGCAGTTCTTC. As protein: CASRRDSLRYNEQFF.